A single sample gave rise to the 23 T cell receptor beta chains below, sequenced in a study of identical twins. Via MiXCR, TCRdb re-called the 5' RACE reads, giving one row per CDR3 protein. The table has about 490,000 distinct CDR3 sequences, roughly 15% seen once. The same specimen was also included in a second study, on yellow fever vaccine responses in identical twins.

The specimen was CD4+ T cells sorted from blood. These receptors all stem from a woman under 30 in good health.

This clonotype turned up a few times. The CDR3 is CSARQANEKLFF. The CDR3 coding sequence is TGCAGTGCTAGACAGGCTAATGAAAAACTGTTTTTT. V usage is TRBV20-1 and J usage is TRBJ1-4; D is unresolved. CDR1 and CDR2 from the germline V gene are DFQATT and SNEGSKA (reference sequence). CDR3 length: 12 residues. V gave up 2 bases and J gave up 3 bases, with 4 bases separating them.

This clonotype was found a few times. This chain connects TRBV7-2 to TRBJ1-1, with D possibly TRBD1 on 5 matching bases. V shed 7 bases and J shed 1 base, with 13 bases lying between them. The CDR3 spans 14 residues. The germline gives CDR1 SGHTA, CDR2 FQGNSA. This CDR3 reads CASKSGTANTEAFF. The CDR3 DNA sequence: TGTGCCAGCAAGTCAGGGACCGCGAACACTGAAGCTTTCTTT.

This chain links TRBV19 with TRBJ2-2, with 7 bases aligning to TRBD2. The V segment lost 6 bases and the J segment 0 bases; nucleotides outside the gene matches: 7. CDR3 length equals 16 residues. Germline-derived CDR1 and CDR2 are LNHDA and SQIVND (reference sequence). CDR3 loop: CASRTSGTTNTGELFF. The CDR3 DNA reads TGTGCCAGTAGAACATCCGGGACTACGAACACCGGGGAGCTGTTTTTT.

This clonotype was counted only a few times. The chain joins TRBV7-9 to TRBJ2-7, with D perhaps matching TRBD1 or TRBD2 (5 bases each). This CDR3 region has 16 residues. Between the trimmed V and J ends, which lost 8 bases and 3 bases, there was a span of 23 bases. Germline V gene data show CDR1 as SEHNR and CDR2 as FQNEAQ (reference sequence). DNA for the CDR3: TGTGCCAGCTACCAAGGGTCGGGACGGCCTATCTACGAGCAGTACTTC. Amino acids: CASYQGSGRPIYEQYF.

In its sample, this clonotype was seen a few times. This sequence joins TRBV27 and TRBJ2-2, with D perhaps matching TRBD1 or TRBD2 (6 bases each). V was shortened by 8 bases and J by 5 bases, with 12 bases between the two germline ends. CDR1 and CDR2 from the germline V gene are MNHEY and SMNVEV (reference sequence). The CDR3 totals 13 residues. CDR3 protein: CASRGPTTGELFF. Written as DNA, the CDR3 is TGTGCCAGCCGGGGGCCAACTACCGGGGAGCTGTTTTTT.

The CDR3 coding sequence is TGTGCCAGCAGTTTCCCTAGCAATCCCTACGAGCAGTACTTC. This translates into CASSFPSNPYEQYF. The chain joins TRBV12-3 or TRBV12-4 to TRBJ2-7, with D perhaps matching TRBD2 (5 bases). V dropped 3 bases and J dropped 2 bases, with 11 bases sitting between them. The CDR3 loop spans 14 amino acids.

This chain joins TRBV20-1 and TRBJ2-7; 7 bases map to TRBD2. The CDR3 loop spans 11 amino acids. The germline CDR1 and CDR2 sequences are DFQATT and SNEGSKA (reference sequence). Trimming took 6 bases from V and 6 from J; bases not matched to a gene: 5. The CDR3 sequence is CSARLAGEQYF. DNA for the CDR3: TGCAGTGCCAGACTAGCAGGCGAGCAGTACTTC.

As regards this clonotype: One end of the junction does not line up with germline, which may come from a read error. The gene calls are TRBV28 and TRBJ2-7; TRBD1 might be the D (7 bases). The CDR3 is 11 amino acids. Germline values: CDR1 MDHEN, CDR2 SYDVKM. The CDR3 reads CASRRRDSLDF. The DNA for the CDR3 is TGTGCCAGCAGACGGAGGGACAGCTTAGACTTC.

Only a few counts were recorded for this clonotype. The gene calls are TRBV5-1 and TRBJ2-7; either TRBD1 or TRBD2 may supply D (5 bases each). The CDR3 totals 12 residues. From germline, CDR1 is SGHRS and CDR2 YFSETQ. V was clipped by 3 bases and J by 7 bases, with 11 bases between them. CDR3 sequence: CASSWGTGEQYF. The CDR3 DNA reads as TGCGCCAGCAGCTGGGGGACGGGGGAGCAGTACTTC.

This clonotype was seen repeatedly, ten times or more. The CDR3 loop is CSAPPGDGTYEQYV. The CDR3 DNA reads as TGCAGTGCCCCCCCGGGGGACGGTACCTACGAGCAGTACGTC. The chain has TRBV20-1 and TRBJ2-7, with a weak D call TRBD2 (6 bases). The CDR3 has 14 residues. Between the trimmed V and J ends, which lost 6 bases and 2 bases, there was a span of 17 bases. Germline V gives CDR1 DFQATT, CDR2 SNEGSKA (reference sequence).

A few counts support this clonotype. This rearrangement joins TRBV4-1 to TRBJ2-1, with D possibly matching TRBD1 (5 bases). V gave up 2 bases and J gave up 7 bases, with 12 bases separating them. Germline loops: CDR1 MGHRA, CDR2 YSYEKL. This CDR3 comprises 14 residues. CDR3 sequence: CASSQTGQINEQFF. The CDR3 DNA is TGCGCCAGCAGCCAAACCGGACAAATAAATGAGCAGTTCTTC.

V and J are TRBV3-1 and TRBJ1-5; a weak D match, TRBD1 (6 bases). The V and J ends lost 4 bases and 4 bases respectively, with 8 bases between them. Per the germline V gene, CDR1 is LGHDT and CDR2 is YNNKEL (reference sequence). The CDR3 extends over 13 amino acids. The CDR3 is CASSRTENQPQHF. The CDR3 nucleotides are TGTGCCAGCAGCCGGACAGAGAATCAGCCCCAGCATTTT.

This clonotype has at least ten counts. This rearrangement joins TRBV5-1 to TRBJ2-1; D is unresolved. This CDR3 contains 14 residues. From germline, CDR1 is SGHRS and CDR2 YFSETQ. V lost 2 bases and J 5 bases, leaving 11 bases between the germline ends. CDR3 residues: CASSFYKTNNEQFF. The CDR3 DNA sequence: TGCGCCAGCAGCTTTTATAAGACCAACAATGAGCAGTTCTTC.

The CDR3 DNA reads TGTGCCAGCCCCCCTGGGGACAGGAGCACAGATACGCAGTATTTT. Amino acids: CASPPGDRSTDTQYF. V is TRBV2 and J is TRBJ2-3; 8 bases line up with TRBD1. This CDR3 is built from 15 residues. The V gene's germline CDR1 is SNHLY and CDR2 FYNNEI. J lost 0 bases, V lost 8 bases, and 7 bases had no gene match.

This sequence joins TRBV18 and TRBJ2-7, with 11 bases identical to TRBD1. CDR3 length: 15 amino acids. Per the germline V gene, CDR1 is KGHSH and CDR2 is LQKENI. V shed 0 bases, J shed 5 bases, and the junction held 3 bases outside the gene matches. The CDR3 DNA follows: TGTGCCAGCTCACCACCGGGACAGGGGGGTAACGAGCAGTACTTC. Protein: CASSPPGQGGNEQYF.

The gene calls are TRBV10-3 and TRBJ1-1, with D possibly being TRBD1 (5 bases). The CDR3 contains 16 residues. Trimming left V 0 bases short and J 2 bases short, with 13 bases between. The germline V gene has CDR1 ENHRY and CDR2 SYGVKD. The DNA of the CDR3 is TGTGCCATCAGTGAGTCGACGGGGGGAGAAAACACTGAAGCTTTCTTT. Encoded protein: CAISESTGGENTEAFF.

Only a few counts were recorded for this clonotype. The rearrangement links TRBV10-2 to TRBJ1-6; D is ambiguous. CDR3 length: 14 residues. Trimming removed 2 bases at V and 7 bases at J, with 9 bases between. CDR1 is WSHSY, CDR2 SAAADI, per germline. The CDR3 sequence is CASSEPGFNSPLHF. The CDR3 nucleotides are TGCGCCAGCAGTGAGCCAGGCTTCAATTCACCCCTCCACTTT.

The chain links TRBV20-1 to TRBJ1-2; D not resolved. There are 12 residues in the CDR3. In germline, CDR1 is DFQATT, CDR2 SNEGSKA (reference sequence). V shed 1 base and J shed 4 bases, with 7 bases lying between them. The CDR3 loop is CSARGGIYGYTF. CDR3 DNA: TGCAGTGCTAGAGGGGGTATCTATGGCTACACCTTC.

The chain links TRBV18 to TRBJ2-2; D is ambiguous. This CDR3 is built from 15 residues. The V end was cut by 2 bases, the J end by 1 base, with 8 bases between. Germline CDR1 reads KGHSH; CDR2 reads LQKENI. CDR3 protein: CASSPNRMNTGELFF. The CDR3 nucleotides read TGTGCCAGCTCACCAAACCGAATGAACACCGGGGAGCTGTTTTTT.

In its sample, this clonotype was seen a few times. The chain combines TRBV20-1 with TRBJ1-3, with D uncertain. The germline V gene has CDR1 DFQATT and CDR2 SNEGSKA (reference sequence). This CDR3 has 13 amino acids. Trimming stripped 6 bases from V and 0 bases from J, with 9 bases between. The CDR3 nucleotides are TGCAGTGCAGCCGGGAACTCTGGAAACACCATATATTTT. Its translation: CSAAGNSGNTIYF.

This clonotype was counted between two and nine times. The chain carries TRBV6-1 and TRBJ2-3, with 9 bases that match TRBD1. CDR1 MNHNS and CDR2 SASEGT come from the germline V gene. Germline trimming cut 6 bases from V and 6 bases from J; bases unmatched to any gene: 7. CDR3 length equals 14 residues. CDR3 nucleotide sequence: TGTGCCAGCAGGAACACAGGGGGCCTGGATACGCAGTATTTT. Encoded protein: CASRNTGGLDTQYF.

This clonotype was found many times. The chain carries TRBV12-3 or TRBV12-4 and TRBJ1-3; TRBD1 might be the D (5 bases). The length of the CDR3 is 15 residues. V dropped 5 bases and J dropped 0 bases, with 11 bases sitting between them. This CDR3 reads CASSPGLLSGNTIYF. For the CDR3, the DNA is TGTGCCAGCAGTCCGGGACTGCTCTCTGGAAACACCATATATTTT.

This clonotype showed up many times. For the CDR3, the DNA is TGCGCCAGCAGCTTTTCGACAGGGGGACCGAACACCGGGGAGCTGTTTTTT. Its protein is CASSFSTGGPNTGELFF. The J gene is TRBJ2-2, the V gene TRBV5-1, with 9 bases that match TRBD1. V was clipped by 2 bases and J by 0 bases; unmatched bases: 5. CDR1 and CDR2 from the germline V gene are SGHRS and YFSETQ. The CDR3 has 17 amino acids.